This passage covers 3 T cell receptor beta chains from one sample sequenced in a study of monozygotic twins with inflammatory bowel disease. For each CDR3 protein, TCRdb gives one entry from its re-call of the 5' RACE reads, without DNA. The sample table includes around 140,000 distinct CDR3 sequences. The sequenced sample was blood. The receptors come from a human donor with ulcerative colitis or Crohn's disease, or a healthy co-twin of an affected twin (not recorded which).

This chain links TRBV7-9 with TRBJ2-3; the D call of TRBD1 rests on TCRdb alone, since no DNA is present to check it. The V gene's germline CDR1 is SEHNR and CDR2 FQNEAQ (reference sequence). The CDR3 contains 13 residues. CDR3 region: CASQGLSTDTQYF.

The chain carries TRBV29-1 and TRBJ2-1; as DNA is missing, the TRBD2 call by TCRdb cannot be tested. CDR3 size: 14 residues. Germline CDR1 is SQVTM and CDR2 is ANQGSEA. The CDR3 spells CSDRLAGAYNEQFF.

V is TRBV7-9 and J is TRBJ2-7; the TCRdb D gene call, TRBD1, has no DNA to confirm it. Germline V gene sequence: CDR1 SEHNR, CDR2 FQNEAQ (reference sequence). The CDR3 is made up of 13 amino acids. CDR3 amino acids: CASTGQGAYEQYF.